This is a list of T cell receptor beta chains from one sample in a study of blood T cell repertoires in COVID-19. Profiling relied on immunoSEQ multiplex PCR, and the TCRdb table lists in-frame clones only, not all of them. The repertoire includes over 25,000 clones, around 84% of them detected once, and 9% to 15% sits in the top ten. Sequenced: peripheral blood. The receptors originated from a human donor in a cohort sampled during active COVID-19. The donor label of this sample is uncertain. Both conserved end residues are part of each CDR3. The order of the fields is clone size, J gene, D gene, V gene, CDR3 DNA, CDR3 protein. D genes are given only for firm matches. Not all rows give a size; the values are once, few, many and, for expanded clones, a class.

>.|TRBJ2-6|TRBD1|TRBV27
TGTGCCAGCAGTCCAGGACAGGGGGCGAAAGGGGCCAACGTCCTGACTTTC
CASSPGQGAKGANVLTF
>.|TRBJ2-1|TRBD1|TRBV27
TGTGCCAGCATTGGACAGGGGTACAATGAGCAGTTCTTC
CASIGQGYNEQFF
>.|TRBJ1-6|TRBD1|TRBV10-3
TGTGCCATCAGTGAGACCAGACAGGGGGCTGAGTCACCCCTCCACTTT
CAISETRQGAESPLHF
>.|TRBJ2-2|TRBD1|TRBV3-1/TRBV3-2
TGTGCCAGCAGCCAAGTAGCAGGGGGAAGCGGGGAGCTGTTTTTT
CASSQVAGGSGELFF
>.|TRBJ2-1|TRBD2|TRBV4-2
TGTGCCAGCTCCCCAGAGACTAGCGGACCATCGAGCTCCTACAATGAGCAGTTCTTC
CASSPETSGPSSSYNEQFF
>.|TRBJ2-1|TRBD1|TRBV5-1
TGCGCCAGCAGCTTGGGGACAGGGGTGTACAATGAGCAGTTCTTC
CASSLGTGVYNEQFF
>few|TRBJ1-6|.|TRBV19
TGTGCCAGTAGTCCTCGACAGACCCGCTCCTATAATTCACCCCTCCACTTT
CASSPRQTRSYNSPLHF
>.|TRBJ2-1|.|TRBV7-9
TGTGCCAGCAGTTTCCAAGTCGGTAGCGCCCATGAGCAGTTCTTC
CASSFQVGSAHEQFF
>.|TRBJ1-1|TRBD1|TRBV19
TGTGCCAGTAGTATAGGCAGGGGGCGGACTGAAGCTTTCTTT
CASSIGRGRTEAFF
>.|TRBJ2-1|.|TRBV5-1
TGCGCCAGCAGCTTGGGATCGGGAAGAAACAATGAGCAGTTCTTC
CASSLGSGRNNEQFF
>once|TRBJ1-1|TRBD1|TRBV10-2
TGCGCCAGCAGCCGAGGACAGGGGTGGATGAACACTGAAGCTTTCTTT
CASSRGQGWMNTEAFF
>.|TRBJ1-5|.|TRBV30
TGTGCCTGGGCGGCGGGGTCGGGTCAGCCCCAGCATTTT
CAWAAGSGQPQHF
>.|TRBJ1-2|TRBD1|TRBV10-2
TGCGCCAGCAGTGAGGCAGGGGGAGCGGGCGGCTACACCTTC
CASSEAGGAGGYTF
>few|TRBJ1-5|.|TRBV5-1
TGCGCCAGCAGCTTGGACAAGACACTTAGCAATCAGCCCCAGCATTTT
CASSLDKTLSNQPQHF
>.|TRBJ2-7|TRBD1|TRBV10-3
TGTGCCACCGGGGGGACAGGGTTCTCCTACGAGCAGTACTTC
CATGGTGFSYEQYF
>.|TRBJ2-7|.|TRBV18
TGTGCCAGCTCACCACCGTCGCGACTTTCCTACGAGCAGTACTTC
CASSPPSRLSYEQYF
>.|TRBJ2-5|TRBD2|TRBV30
TGTGCCTGTGGAACTAGCGTAGAGACCCAGTACTTC
CACGTSVETQYF
>once|TRBJ1-2|TRBD1|TRBV5-1
TGCGCCAGCAGCTTGGTGACAGGGACTAGTGGCTACACCTTC
CASSLVTGTSGYTF
>few|TRBJ1-2|TRBD1|TRBV20-1
TGCAGTGCTGGGGACAGCTATGGCTACACCTTC
CSAGDSYGYTF
>.|TRBJ2-1|TRBD2|TRBV5-1
TGCGCCAGCAGCTTGGGACTAGCGCTTTACAATGAGCAGTTCTTC
CASSLGLALYNEQFF
>.|TRBJ2-3|.|TRBV7-2
TGTGCCAGCAGCTTAGGGGGGGAGGATACGCAGTATTTT
CASSLGGEDTQYF
>.|TRBJ2-5|TRBD2|TRBV10-3
TGTGCCATCAGTGAGTCGGCTAGCGGGAGGCCCGGGGGCCAGTACTTC
CAISESASGRPGGQYF
>.|TRBJ2-1|TRBD2|TRBV7-9
TGTGCCAGCAGCTCCCAGCGGGAGTTCCACAATGAGCAGTTCTTC
CASSSQREFHNEQFF
>.|TRBJ2-3|.|TRBV2
TGTGCCAGCAGTGAACTAGCAGCAGATACGCAGTATTTT
CASSELAADTQYF
>.|TRBJ2-2|.|TRBV27
TGTGCCAGCAGGCCCCGGACTCTTTACACCGGGGAGCTGTTTTTT
CASRPRTLYTGELFF
>.|TRBJ1-4|TRBD1|TRBV24-1
TGTGCCACCAGTGATCCGGGACAGGGCCCTGAAAAACTGTTTTTT
CATSDPGQGPEKLFF
>few|TRBJ2-7|TRBD2|TRBV2
TGTGCCAGCAGACCCGGACTAGCGGGGGACTACGAGCAGTACTTC
CASRPGLAGDYEQYF
>.|TRBJ2-2|.|TRBV10-3
TGTGCCATCAGTGAGTCGAGAGACACCGGGGAGCTGTTTTTT
CAISESRDTGELFF
>.|TRBJ2-5|TRBD2|TRBV5-1
TGCGCCAGCAGCAGAGGGACTAGCGGGAGGCAAGAGACCCAGTACTTC
CASSRGTSGRQETQYF
>.|TRBJ2-3|.|TRBV9
TGTGCCAGCAGCGTAGGCGCAGATACGCAGTATTTT
CASSVGADTQYF
>.|TRBJ1-1|TRBD1|TRBV5-1
TGCGCCAGCAGACCGGGACAGCTGAACACTGAAGCTTTCTTT
CASRPGQLNTEAFF
>once|TRBJ2-7|.|TRBV30
TGTGCCTGGAGTGCCGGCCAGGGGATCTCCTACGAGCAGTACTTC
CAWSAGQGISYEQYF
>.|TRBJ2-5|TRBD2|TRBV12-5
TGTGCTAGTGGTCGGGGACTAGCGGGAGGGCTAGAGACCCAGTACTTC
CASGRGLAGGLETQYF
>once|TRBJ2-1|TRBD2|TRBV7-9
TGTGCCAGCAGGTCTGGGACTAGCGGCACCTACAATGAGCAGTTCTTC
CASRSGTSGTYNEQFF
>.|TRBJ2-1|.|TRBV6-2/TRBV6-3
TGTGCCAGCAGTTATGAGGACTACAATGAGCAGTTCTTC
CASSYEDYNEQFF
>.|TRBJ2-3|TRBD2|TRBV6-4
TGTGCCAGCAGTGACAGCGCGGGAGGGACGGGTACGCAGTATTTT
CASSDSAGGTGTQYF
>.|TRBJ2-1|TRBD2|TRBV7-2
TGTGCCAGCAGCTCCTTTCGGACTAGCGCCGACAATGAGCAGTTCTTC
CASSSFRTSADNEQFF
>.|TRBJ1-4|TRBD1|TRBV19
TGTGCCAGTTGCGACAGGGGTGATGAAAAACTGTTTTTT
CASCDRGDEKLFF
>.|TRBJ2-5|TRBD1|TRBV5-1
TGCGCCAGCACCCCTCTCCCGAGGGGGCGACAAGAGACCCAGTACTTC
CASTPLPRGRQETQYF
>once|TRBJ1-1|.|TRBV5-4
TGTGCCAGCAGAAGTGAAGGGACGGCGGAGGGCTATGACACTGAAGCTTTCTTT
CASRSEGTAEGYDTEAFF
>.|TRBJ2-1|TRBD2|TRBV10-3
TGTGCCATCAGTGCTCTAGCGGGAGAATACAATGAGCAGTTCTTC
CAISALAGEYNEQFF
>.|TRBJ2-1|.|TRBV7-3
TGTGCCAGCAGCCAGGAGCCTGGACTACCTTACAATGAGCAGTTCTTC
CASSQEPGLPYNEQFF
>.|TRBJ1-1|.|TRBV28
TGTGCCAGCAGTTATCCAGATACGATGAACACTGAAGCTTTCTTT
CASSYPDTMNTEAFF
>.|TRBJ2-3|.|TRBV5-1
TGCGCCAGCAGCTTGGGGCAGGCAGATACGCAGTATTTT
CASSLGQADTQYF
>.|TRBJ2-1|TRBD1|TRBV2
TGTGCCAGCAGGTCCGGGACAGGGGGCAATGAGCAGTTCTTC
CASRSGTGGNEQFF
>few|TRBJ2-7|.|TRBV10-1
TGCGCCAGCAGTGAGTGGCTGAACGAGCAGTACTTC
CASSEWLNEQYF
>.|TRBJ1-1|.|TRBV7-9
TGTGCCAGCAGCTCGTCTCGGGTCCCATTGGGCACTGAAGCTTTCTTT
CASSSSRVPLGTEAFF
>.|TRBJ2-4|TRBD1|TRBV28
TGTGCCAGCAGTTTCCGGCCAGGGGGTGCCAAAAACATTCAGTACTTC
CASSFRPGGAKNIQYF
>.|TRBJ1-1|.|TRBV5-4
TGTGCCAGCAGCGCGAGGGAGGACACTGAAGCTTTCTTT
CASSAREDTEAFF
>once|TRBJ1-1|.|TRBV29-1
TGCAGCGTAGCGATGAGACGGAACACTGAAGCTTTCTTT
CSVAMRRNTEAFF
>.|TRBJ2-3|.|TRBV5-1
TGCGCCAGCAGCTTAACTTCGGCGCGGGCGCCTGGAGATACGCAGTATTTT
CASSLTSARAPGDTQYF
>.|TRBJ1-1|.|TRBV5-5
TGTGCCAGCAGCATGGGCGGGGGGCGGATGAACACTGAAGCTTTCTTT
CASSMGGGRMNTEAFF
>.|TRBJ2-1|TRBD2|TRBV7-2
TGTGCCAGCAGCTTAGGCCTAGCGGGAGGGAGTGAGCAGTTCTTC
CASSLGLAGGSEQFF
>few|TRBJ2-7|TRBD1|TRBV7-9
TGTGCCAGCAGCCCGGCTGGACAGGGGAGTAGTTTGGACGAGCAGTACTTC
CASSPAGQGSSLDEQYF